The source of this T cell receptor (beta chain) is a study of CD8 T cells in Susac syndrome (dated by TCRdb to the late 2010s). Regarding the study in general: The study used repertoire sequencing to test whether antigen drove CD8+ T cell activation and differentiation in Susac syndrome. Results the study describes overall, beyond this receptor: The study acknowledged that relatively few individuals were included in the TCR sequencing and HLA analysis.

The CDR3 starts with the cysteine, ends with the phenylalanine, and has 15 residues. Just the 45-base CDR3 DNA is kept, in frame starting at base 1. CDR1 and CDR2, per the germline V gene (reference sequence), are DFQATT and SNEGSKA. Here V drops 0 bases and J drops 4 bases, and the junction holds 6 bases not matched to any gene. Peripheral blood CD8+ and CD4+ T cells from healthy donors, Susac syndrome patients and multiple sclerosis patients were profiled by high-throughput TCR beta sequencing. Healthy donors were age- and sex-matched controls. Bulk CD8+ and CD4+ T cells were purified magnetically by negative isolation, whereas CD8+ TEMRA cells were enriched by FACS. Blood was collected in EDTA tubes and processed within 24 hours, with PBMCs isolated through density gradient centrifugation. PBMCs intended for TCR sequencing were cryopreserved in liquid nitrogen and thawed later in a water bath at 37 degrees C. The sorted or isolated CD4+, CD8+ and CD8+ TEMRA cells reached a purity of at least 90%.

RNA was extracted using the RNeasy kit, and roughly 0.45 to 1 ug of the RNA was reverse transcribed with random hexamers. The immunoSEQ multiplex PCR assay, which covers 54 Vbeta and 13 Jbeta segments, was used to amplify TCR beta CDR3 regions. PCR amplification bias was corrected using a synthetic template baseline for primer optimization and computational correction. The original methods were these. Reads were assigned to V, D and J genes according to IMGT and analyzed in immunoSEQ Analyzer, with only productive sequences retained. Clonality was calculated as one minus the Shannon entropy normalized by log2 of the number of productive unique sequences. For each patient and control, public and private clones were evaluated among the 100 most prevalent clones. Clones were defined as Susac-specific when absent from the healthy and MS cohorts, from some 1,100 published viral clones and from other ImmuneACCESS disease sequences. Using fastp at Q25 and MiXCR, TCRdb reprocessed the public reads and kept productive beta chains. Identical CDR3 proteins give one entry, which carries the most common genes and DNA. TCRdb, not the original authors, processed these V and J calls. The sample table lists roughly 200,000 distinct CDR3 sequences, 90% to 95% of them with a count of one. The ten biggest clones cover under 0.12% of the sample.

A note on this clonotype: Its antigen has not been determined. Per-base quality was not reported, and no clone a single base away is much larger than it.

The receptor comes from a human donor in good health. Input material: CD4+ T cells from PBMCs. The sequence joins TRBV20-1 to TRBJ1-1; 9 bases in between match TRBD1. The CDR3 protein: CSARDPTGGVTEAFF. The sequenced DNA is TGCAGTGCTAGAGACCCGACAGGGGGAGTCACTGAAGCTTTCTTT.